This TCR beta chain originates from a study of Ad26.COV2.S vaccination and SARS-CoV-2 variants. This table comes from immunoSEQ multiplex PCR, and its TCRdb copy is limited to in-frame clones, with some not included. The sample lists about 350,000 clones, around nine tenths seen once, with about 11% in the top ten. J lost 5 bases, V lost 3 bases, and 9 bases had no gene match. The CDR3 runs to 15 residues. In germline, CDR1 is SQVTM, CDR2 ANQGSEA. Treatment noted: around 19 received Ad26.COV2.S at low or high dose, single or two shots; roughly five received placebo; per-sample allocation not given. Sampling happened 63 days after the first vaccine or placebo injection. Immunization relied on an Ad26 vector, which expressed Wuhan-strain SARS-CoV-2 spike.

The starting material was peripheral blood, obtained in a trial of Ad26.COV2.S vaccine versus placebo. This clonotype was sampled from a person between 18 and 65 years old who received the Ad26.COV2.S COVID-19 vaccine or a placebo. V and J are TRBV29-1 and TRBJ2-5; 10 nucleotides agree with TRBD2. The CDR3 region has the DNA TGCAGCGTTGACAGCGGGGGGGCCTTAGCGGAGACCCAGTACTTC. Protein sequence: CSVDSGGALAETQYF.